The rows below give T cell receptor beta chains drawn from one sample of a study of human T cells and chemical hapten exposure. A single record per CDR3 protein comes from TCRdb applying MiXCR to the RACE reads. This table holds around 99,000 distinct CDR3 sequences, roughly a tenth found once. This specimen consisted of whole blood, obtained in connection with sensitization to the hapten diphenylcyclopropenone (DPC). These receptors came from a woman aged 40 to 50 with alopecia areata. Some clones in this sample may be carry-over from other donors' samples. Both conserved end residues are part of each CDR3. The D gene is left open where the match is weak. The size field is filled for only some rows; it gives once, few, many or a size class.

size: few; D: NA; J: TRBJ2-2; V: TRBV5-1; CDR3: CASSVPYRNSNTGELFF; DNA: TGCGCCAGCAGCGTCCCGTACAGGAACTCGAACACCGGGGAGCTGTTTTTT
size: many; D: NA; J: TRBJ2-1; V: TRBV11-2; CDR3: CASSLDPGLHEQFF; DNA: TGTGCCAGCAGCTTAGACCCGGGACTCCATGAGCAGTTCTTC
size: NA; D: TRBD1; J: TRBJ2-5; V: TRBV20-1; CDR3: CSAGQGTETQYF; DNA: TGCAGTGCTGGACAGGGTACAGAGACCCAGTACTTC
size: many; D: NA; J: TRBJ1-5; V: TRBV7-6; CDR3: CASSLGGDTRNQPQHF; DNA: TGTGCCAGCAGCCTAGGGGGGGACACCCGAAATCAGCCCCAGCATTTT
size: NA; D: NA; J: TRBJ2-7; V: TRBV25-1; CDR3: CASSEWGREQYF; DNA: TGTGCCAGCAGTGAATGGGGAAGGGAGCAGTACTTC
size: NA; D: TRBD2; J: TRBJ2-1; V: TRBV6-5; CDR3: CASTLLSGGSYNEQFF; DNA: TGTGCCAGCACCCTGCTTTCGGGGGGCTCCTACAATGAGCAGTTCTTC
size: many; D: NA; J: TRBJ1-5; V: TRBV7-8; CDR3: CASSLVGGSNQPQHF; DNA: TGTGCCAGCAGCTTAGTCGGGGGTAGCAATCAGCCCCAGCATTTT
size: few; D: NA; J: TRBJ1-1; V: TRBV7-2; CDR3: CASSPHQDSTEAFF; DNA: TGTGCCAGCAGCCCACATCAGGACAGCACTGAAGCTTTCTTT
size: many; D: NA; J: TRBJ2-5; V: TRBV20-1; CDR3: CSARQGQETQYF; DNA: TGCAGTGCTAGACAGGGCCAAGAGACCCAGTACTTC
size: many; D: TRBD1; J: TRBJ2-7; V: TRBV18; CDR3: CASSYGQDSYEQYF; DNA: TGTGCCAGCTCATATGGACAGGACTCCTACGAGCAGTACTTC
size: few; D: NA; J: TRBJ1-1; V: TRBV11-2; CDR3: CASSPFAGGAPTEAFF; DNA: TGTGCCAGCAGCCCATTTGCCGGGGGGGCGCCAACTGAAGCTTTCTTT
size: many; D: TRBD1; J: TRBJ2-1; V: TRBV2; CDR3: CASRDPGQPSYNEQFF; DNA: TGTGCCAGCAGGGACCCGGGACAGCCTTCCTACAATGAGCAGTTCTTC
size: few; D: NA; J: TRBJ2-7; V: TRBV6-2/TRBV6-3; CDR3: CASSYSDRAYYEQYF; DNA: TGTGCCAGCAGTTACTCGGATAGGGCCTACTACGAGCAGTACTTC
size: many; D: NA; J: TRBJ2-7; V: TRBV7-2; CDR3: CASSLAGGGQYF; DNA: TGTGCCAGCAGCTTAGCGGGGGGAGGGCAGTACTTC
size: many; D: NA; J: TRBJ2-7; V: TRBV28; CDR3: CTSSSRALTQSYEQYF; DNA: TGTACCAGCAGTTCCCGGGCGCTTACCCAATCCTACGAGCAGTACTTC
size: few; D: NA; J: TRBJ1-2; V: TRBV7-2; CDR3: CASSRRGGRDGYTF; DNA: TGTGCCAGCAGCCGAAGGGGGGGCAGGGATGGCTACACCTTC
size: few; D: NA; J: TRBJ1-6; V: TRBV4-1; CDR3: CASSQDTGNSPLHF; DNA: TGCGCCAGCAGCCAAGATACGGGGAATTCACCCCTCCACTTT
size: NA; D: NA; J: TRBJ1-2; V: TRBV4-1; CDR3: CASSQPGVVYGYTF; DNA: TGCGCCAGCAGCCAGCCAGGGGTCGTCTATGGCTACACCTTC
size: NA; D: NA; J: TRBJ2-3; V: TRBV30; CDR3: CAWSVQGSSSSTDTQYF; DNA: TGTGCCTGGAGTGTACAGGGCAGTTCTTCTAGCACAGATACGCAGTATTTT
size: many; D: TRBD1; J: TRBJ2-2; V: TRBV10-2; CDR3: CASSEQVDRGLTGELFF; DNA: TGCGCCAGCAGTGAGCAGGTGGACAGGGGATTGACCGGGGAGCTGTTTTTT
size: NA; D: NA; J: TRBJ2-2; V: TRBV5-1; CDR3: CASKTDNTGELFF; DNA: TGCGCCAGCAAGACAGATAACACCGGGGAGCTGTTTTTT
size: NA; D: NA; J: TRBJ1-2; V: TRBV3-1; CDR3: CASSQDVGRGAYGYTF; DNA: TGTGCCAGCAGCCAAGATGTCGGGCGCGGGGCCTATGGCTACACCTTC
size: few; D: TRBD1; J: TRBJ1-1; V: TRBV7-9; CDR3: CASRWTGGNTEAFF; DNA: TGTGCCAGCAGATGGACAGGGGGGAACACTGAAGCTTTCTTT
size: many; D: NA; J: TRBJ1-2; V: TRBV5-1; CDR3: CASSGGLYGYTF; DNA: TGCGCCAGCAGCGGTGGGCTCTATGGCTACACCTTC
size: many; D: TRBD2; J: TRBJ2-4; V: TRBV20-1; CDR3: CSASVSGGAAKNIQYF; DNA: TGCAGTGCTAGTGTGAGCGGGGGGGCGGCCAAAAACATTCAGTACTTC
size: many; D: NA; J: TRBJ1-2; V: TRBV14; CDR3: CASSAYSYGYTF; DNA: TGTGCCAGCAGCGCATATAGCTATGGCTACACCTTC
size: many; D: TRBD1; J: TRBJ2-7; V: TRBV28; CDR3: CASSKTGSIHEQYF; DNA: TGTGCCAGCAGTAAGACAGGGAGTATACACGAGCAGTACTTC
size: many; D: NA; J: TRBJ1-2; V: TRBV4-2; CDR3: CASSQEGEVYGYTF; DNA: TGTGCCAGCAGCCAAGAAGGGGAGGTCTATGGCTACACCTTC
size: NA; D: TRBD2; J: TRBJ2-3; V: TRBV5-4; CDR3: CASSHSLAGGQTDTQYF; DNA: TGTGCCAGCAGCCATTCATTAGCGGGGGGGCAGACAGATACGCAGTATTTT